The TCR beta chain described here comes from a study of graft-versus-host responses after intestinal transplantation. About the research overall: Multivisceral, liver-intestinal, or isolated intestinal grafts went to recipients. Each patient got anti-thymocyte globulin induction, then tacrolimus and steroids for around three years. Study-wide points: Recipient marrow held GvH clones, some first seen in ileum or blood.

The V gene's germline CDR1 is SNHLY and CDR2 FYNNEI. The CDR3 sequence is 14 residues long. Unmatched junction bases numbered 6, after V lost 6 bases and J lost 1 base. Concerning this clone itself: As yet, its antigen is unknown.

TCRdb's copy holds only in-frame clones and misses some; the assay was immunoSEQ multiplex PCR. Of approximately 10,000 clones in the sample, around 94% were seen once. Sequencing was performed on PBMCs, taken 8 days after intestinal transplant. This chain links TRBV2 with TRBJ2-7, with TRBD1 matching over 7 bases. This TCR was sampled from a human patient who received an intestinal transplant, so some T cells may come from the graft donor. CDR3 in amino acids: CASRAGTESYEQYF. CDR3 in DNA: TGTGCCAGCAGAGCCGGGACAGAGTCCTACGAGCAGTACTTC.